Only a few counts were recorded for the clone carrying this TCR beta chain. This entry is derived from a study of T-cell memory formation after mild COVID-19. TCRdb used MiXCR to reprocess the 5' RACE reads, holding one entry per CDR3 protein. The table shows around 370,000 distinct CDR3 sequences, with around 21% occurring only once. The TCR sequence derives from an adult woman who had mild COVID-19 (a few samples of this study predate the infection). Cell type and time point are not known. The sample taken for sequencing was PBMCs or a T cell subset sorted from them (not recorded which).

The chain's CDR3 is CASSELIGDSNSPLHF. The DNA for the CDR3 is TGTGCCAGCAGTGAACTCATCGGGGACAGTAATTCACCCCTCCACTTT. The chain combines TRBV6-1 with TRBJ1-6, with 7 bases matching TRBD1. Germline CDR1 reads MNHNS; CDR2 reads SASEGT. Unmatched junction bases numbered 7, after V lost 2 bases and J lost 6 bases. The CDR3 spans 16 residues.